This entry lists 23 T cell receptor beta chains sequenced from one sample in a study of early T cells in non-severe SARS-CoV-2 infection. TCRdb passed the 5' RACE reads through MiXCR, listing each CDR3 protein once. This table has about 97,000 distinct CDR3 sequences, around 10% appearing once. This material consisted of whole blood, taken at baseline. The receptors were sampled from an adult who was a healthcare worker with PCR-confirmed SARS-CoV-2 infection or an uninfected control (not recorded which).

This clonotype was recorded many times. This chain connects TRBV7-2 to TRBJ2-3; tentatively, D is TRBD2 (6 bases). Per the germline V gene, CDR1 is SGHTA and CDR2 is FQGNSA. The CDR3 has 14 residues. The V and J ends lost 4 bases and 0 bases respectively, with 8 bases between them. CDR3 in DNA: TGTGCCAGCAGCTATAGCGGCAGCACAGATACGCAGTATTTT. It translates to CASSYSGSTDTQYF.

The V gene is TRBV7-9, the J gene TRBJ2-2; no firm D call. CDR1 is SEHNR and CDR2 is FQNEAQ in the germline V gene (reference sequence). This CDR3 region has 14 residues. Trimming removed 6 bases at V and 0 bases at J, with 8 bases between. CDR3 amino acids: CASRATTNTGELFF. In DNA form, the CDR3 reads TGTGCCAGCAGGGCGACGACGAACACCGGGGAGCTGTTTTTT.

V gene TRBV13 combines with J gene TRBJ2-7; D ambiguous. The germline CDR1 and CDR2 sequences are PRHDT and FYEKMQ (reference sequence). The CDR3 loop spans 14 amino acids. The V gene lost 3 bases and the J gene lost 5 bases, with 14 bases spanning the gap. The CDR3 region has the DNA TGTGCCAGCAGCTTGGGCAGACTCCGGGACGAGCAGTACTTC. Its protein product is CASSLGRLRDEQYF.

This clonotype was seen more than once but under ten times. CDR3 DNA sequence: TGTGCCAGCAGCTCCGGGGGGGGAAGCACAGATACGCAGTATTTT. Translated, it gives CASSSGGGSTDTQYF. V usage is TRBV7-2 and J usage is TRBJ2-3; 8 nucleotides align to TRBD2. Germline V gene lookup returns CDR1 SGHTA and CDR2 FQGNSA. The CDR3 loop spans 15 amino acids. J lost 0 bases, V lost 4 bases, and 3 bases had no gene match.

This clonotype was counted ten times or more. This chain joins TRBV10-2 and TRBJ2-7, with 9 bases aligning to TRBD1. V shed 0 bases, J shed 3 bases, and the junction held 3 bases outside the gene matches. Germline assignment: CDR1 WSHSY and CDR2 SAAADI. This CDR3 is 15 amino acids long. Written as DNA, the CDR3 is TGCGCCAGCAGTGAGTCCCGGGACAGGGTCTACGAGCAGTACTTC. Amino acids: CASSESRDRVYEQYF.

The chain has TRBV11-3 and TRBJ2-3, with TRBD2 matching 16 bases. Germline loops: CDR1 SGHNT, CDR2 YENEEA. The trim removed 4 bases at V and 1 base at J, leaving 8 bases unmatched. The CDR3 runs 19 residues. CDR3: CASSSGTSGGADGTDTQYF. In DNA form, the CDR3 reads TGTGCCAGCAGCTCAGGGACTAGCGGGGGGGCCGACGGCACAGATACGCAGTATTTT.

As DNA, the CDR3 is TGTGCCAGCAGCCAAGAAGAAAGCGGGGGCTACGAGCAGTACTTC. As protein: CASSQEESGGYEQYF. The chain links TRBV4-2 to TRBJ2-7, with 8 bases fitting TRBD2. CDR3 size: 15 residues. Trimming cost V 0 bases and J 3 bases; bases outside gene matches: 4. Germline values: CDR1 LGHNA, CDR2 YNFKEQ.

This clonotype was found many times. J is TRBJ2-1 and V is TRBV12-5, with 9 positions matching TRBD2. The germline CDR1 and CDR2 sequences are LGHNT and FRNRAP. The CDR3 has 15 amino acids. V lost 6 bases to trimming and J lost 12 bases; unmatched junction nucleotides: 15. The CDR3: CASGNGASGTIGQFF. CDR3 nucleotides: TGTGCTAGTGGCAATGGGGCTAGCGGGACTATAGGGCAGTTCTTC.

The chain employs TRBV7-8 and TRBJ2-6; no firm D call. The CDR3 has 16 amino acids. Trimming removed 3 bases from V and 0 bases from J, with 9 bases in between. Germline assignment: CDR1 SGHVS and CDR2 FQNEAQ. The CDR3 coding sequence is TGTGCCAGCAGCTTGGCCGTAACCTCTGGGGCCAACGTCCTGACTTTC. It yields the protein CASSLAVTSGANVLTF.

The chain has TRBV3-1 and TRBJ2-1, with TRBD2 identical over 8 bases. Germline assignment: CDR1 LGHDT and CDR2 YNNKEL (reference sequence). CDR3 length: 15 amino acids. V trimming: 6 bases; J trimming: 4 bases; junction bases outside the gene matches: 8. The CDR3 region is CASSRTSGSYNEQFF. As DNA, the CDR3 is TGTGCCAGCAGTCGAACTAGCGGTAGTTACAATGAGCAGTTCTTC.

This clonotype was counted between two and nine times. V usage is TRBV20-1 and J usage is TRBJ2-7; tentatively, D is TRBD1 (6 bases). The V end was cut by 0 bases, the J end by 0 bases, with 15 bases between. The CDR3 spans 16 residues. CDR1 is DFQATT and CDR2 is SNEGSKA in the germline V gene (reference sequence). CDR3 coding DNA: TGCAGTGCTAGAGAGGAAGGCAGGGGAAGCTCCTACGAGCAGTACTTC. This codes for CSAREEGRGSSYEQYF.

The chain is built from TRBV3-1 and TRBJ1-2; D gene ambiguous. CDR3 length equals 13 residues. Germline CDR1 reads LGHDT; CDR2 reads YNNKEL (reference sequence). Trimming cost V 5 bases and J 6 bases, with 13 bases left between them. Written as DNA, the CDR3 is TGTGCCAGCAGCGACAAAATCGTGCATGGCTACACCTTC. Residues: CASSDKIVHGYTF.

In its sample, this clonotype was seen a few times. The chain links TRBV5-1 to TRBJ1-1, with 7 positions matching TRBD1. The CDR3 has 14 residues. Germline lookup yields CDR1 SGHRS and CDR2 YFSETQ. V gave up 5 bases and J gave up 1 base; unmatched junction bases: 5. The CDR3 protein is CASSFGQENTEAFF. The CDR3 DNA reads as TGCGCCAGCAGTTTCGGACAGGAGAACACTGAAGCTTTCTTT.

This chain uses TRBV7-3 with TRBJ1-6; 9 bases are shared with TRBD1. Germline values: CDR1 SGHTA, CDR2 FQGTGA. The CDR3 contains 14 residues. V lost 6 bases, J lost 7 bases, and 4 bases stayed unmatched. Here the CDR3 DNA reads TGTGCCAGCAGTCGCGGACAGGGGAATTCACCCCTCCACTTT. This gives the protein CASSRGQGNSPLHF.

This clonotype was observed many times. V and J are TRBV7-9 and TRBJ1-5; 7 bases agree with TRBD1. Germline values: CDR1 SEHNR, CDR2 FQNEAQ (reference sequence). V gave up 2 bases and J gave up 1 base; unmatched junction bases: 5. This CDR3 is built from 16 residues. The CDR3 is CASSLSQGGSNQPQHF. The CDR3 DNA is TGTGCCAGCAGCTTAAGCCAGGGGGGGAGCAATCAGCCCCAGCATTTT.

This clonotype came up many times. This chain's CDR3 is CASSLGRGGTNEKLFF. DNA for the CDR3: TGTGCCAGCAGCTTAGGGAGGGGCGGAACTAATGAAAAACTGTTTTTT. J is TRBJ1-4 and V is TRBV7-9, with D perhaps TRBD1 (5 bases). V gave up 1 base and J gave up 1 base, with 10 bases separating them. The CDR3 spans 16 residues. CDR1 and CDR2 (germline): SEHNR, FQNEAQ (reference sequence).

The rearrangement joins TRBV27 to TRBJ1-5; TRBD1 matches at 8 bases. Germline trimming cut 8 bases from V and 6 bases from J; bases unmatched to any gene: 6. The length of the CDR3 is 13 residues. Per the germline V gene, CDR1 is MNHEY and CDR2 is SMNVEV (reference sequence). The CDR3, as DNA: TGTGCCAGCGCCGGACAGGGACCTCAGCCCCAGCATTTT. Amino acids: CASAGQGPQPQHF.

This clonotype has a handful of counts. The V call is TRBV5-1, the J call TRBJ2-7, with 9 bases matching TRBD2. The CDR3 covers 15 residues. Trimming cost V 4 bases and J 3 bases; bases outside gene matches: 8. The germline V gene encodes CDR1 SGHRS and CDR2 YFSETQ. The CDR3 sequence is CASSQEERGVYEQYF. The CDR3, as DNA: TGCGCCAGCAGCCAAGAGGAGCGGGGGGTCTACGAGCAGTACTTC.

This clonotype was detected ten times or more. The chain is built from TRBV7-3 and TRBJ2-7; maybe TRBD1 (5 bases). Germline CDR1 reads SGHTA; CDR2 reads FQGTGA. The CDR3 contains 14 residues. V shed 2 bases and J shed 4 bases, with 12 bases lying between them. CDR3 DNA: TGTGCCAGCAGCTTACAAGGGGCAGGATACGAGCAGTACTTC. Encoded protein: CASSLQGAGYEQYF.

In this sample, this clonotype turned up many times. The rearrangement joins TRBV4-2 to TRBJ2-6; D is unclear. V was cut by 2 bases and J by 0 bases, with 8 bases left in between. Germline values: CDR1 LGHNA, CDR2 YNFKEQ. The CDR3 loop spans 16 amino acids. For the CDR3, the DNA is TGTGCCAGCAGCCAAAAGACGGACTCTGGGGCCAACGTCCTGACTTTC. Translation: CASSQKTDSGANVLTF.

This clonotype was counted at least ten times. This chain connects TRBV29-1 to TRBJ1-1, with D hard to call. The germline gives CDR1 SQVTM, CDR2 ANQGSEA. CDR3 length: 11 amino acids. V lost 6 bases to trimming and J lost 0 bases, with 5 bases between them. The CDR3 sequence is CSVQMNTEAFF. CDR3 coding DNA: TGCAGCGTCCAGATGAACACTGAAGCTTTCTTT.

This clonotype was counted at least ten times. The chain links TRBV29-1 to TRBJ2-1, with TRBD2 matching over 11 bases. The CDR3 is made up of 14 amino acids. Germline V gene data show CDR1 as SQVTM and CDR2 as ANQGSEA. The V and J ends lost 4 bases and 9 bases, in that order; junction bases with no gene match: 8. CDR3 DNA sequence: TGCAGCGTTGGACATAGCGGGAGGGCCACTGAGCAGTTCTTC. This gives the protein CSVGHSGRATEQFF.

This clonotype showed up just a few times. This sequence joins TRBV18 and TRBJ1-5, with 7 bases matching TRBD1. The CDR3 runs 16 residues. Per germline, CDR1 KGHSH and CDR2 LQKENI. Trimming removed 4 bases from V and 2 bases from J; junction bases left unmatched: 8. Here the CDR3 reads CASSHATGPGNQPQHF. The CDR3 nucleotides are TGTGCCAGCTCACATGCGACAGGGCCAGGCAATCAGCCCCAGCATTTT.